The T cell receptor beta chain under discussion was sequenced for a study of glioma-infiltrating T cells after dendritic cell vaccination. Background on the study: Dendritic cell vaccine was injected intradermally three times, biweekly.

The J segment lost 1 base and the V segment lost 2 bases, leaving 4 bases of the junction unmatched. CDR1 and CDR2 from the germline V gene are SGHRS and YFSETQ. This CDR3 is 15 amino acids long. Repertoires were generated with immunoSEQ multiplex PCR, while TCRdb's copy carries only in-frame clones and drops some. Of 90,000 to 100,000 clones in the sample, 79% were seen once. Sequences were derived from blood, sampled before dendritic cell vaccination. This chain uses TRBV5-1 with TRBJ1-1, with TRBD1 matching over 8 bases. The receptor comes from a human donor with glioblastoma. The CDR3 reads CASSFGTGWNTEAFF. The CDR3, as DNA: TGCGCCAGCAGCTTCGGGACAGGATGGAACACTGAAGCTTTCTTT.